The sequence of this T cell receptor beta chain was determined in a study of blood T cell repertoires in COVID-19 (dated by TCRdb to the early 2020s). Concerning the study at large: The collaborator samples originated in the United States, Italy and Spain and spanned the acute and convalescent phases of COVID-19. The samples were drawn from the first 160 participants of the ongoing ImmuneRACE study and from over a thousand subjects provided by 6 global collaborators. The material from the prospective study consisted of cDNA or gDNA derived from T cells, B-cell-depleted T cells, or PBMCs. The sample metadata nearly always contained a de-identified subject ID, COVID-19 status, age in years and sex. Where HLA class I and class II types were available, the types were taken from metadata supplied by the sample provider, not from assay-based typing. Deeply sampled blood TCRbeta repertoires from subjects exposed to, actively infected with, or recovered from COVID-19 were included in the dataset. The repertoires were released in a freely available public database intended as a resource for research on the immune response to SARS-CoV-2.

The paper's findings and limits, for the study overall: The quantity of clinical and demographic metadata differed by source and by participant and was supplied without curation.

In the prospective study, participants were about 18 to 95 years old, resided in about two dozen geographic areas of the United States, and were enrolled through a virtual design. In the prospective study, participants were assigned to cohorts based on the clinical history participants reported in a screening survey and a study questionnaire. Recovered participants in ImmuneRACE Cohort 3 were defined as having two consecutive negative NP/OP PCR tests, clearance from a healthcare professional, or resolution of symptoms. In the prospective study, whole blood, serum and a nasopharyngeal or oropharyngeal swab were collected from each participant by mobile phlebotomists. Over a roughly two-month period, participants in the prospective study had the option of providing additional blood draws and questionnaires. Prospective study blood samples were shipped either frozen or at room temperature before DNA extraction.

The germline V gene (reference sequence) supplies CDR1 SSHAT and CDR2 FNYEAQ. The CDR3 covers 15 residues, taking in both the cysteine and the phenylalanine. The CDR3 DNA has 45 bases and is translated from base 1. TCRbeta CDR3 regions were amplified from genomic DNA using the immunoSEQ Assay, a bias-controlled multiplex PCR. The authors processed their data as follows. Within the assay, amplification of reference gene primers was used to estimate how many nucleated cells each sample contained. To quantify the absolute abundance of each unique TCRbeta CDR3 rearrangement, sequence reads were collapsed and filtered. For each sample, productive Simpson clonality was calculated by taking the square root of Simpson's diversity index across productive rearrangements. TCRdb holds this immuneACCESS table with in-frame rearrangements only. Some clones are missing; in checked studies, unresolved V genes explain under half, and the rest has no known cause. V, J and clone size are those of that table, while D and trimming were read from the DNA. The sample data list over 200,000 clones, and under 90% of these were observed just once. The ten biggest clones cover about 2% of the sample.

For this clone: Its antigen remains undetermined. At one boundary the junction diverges from the germline segment, which might be a read error.

This TCR came from a man between 60 and 75 years old who had recovered from COVID-19. The sample comprised PBMCs or T cells enriched from blood (not recorded which). The sequence links TRBV7-7 to TRBJ2-1, and possibly TRBD2, on 5 matching bases. The CDR3 reads as follows: CASSVTASPGNEQFF. Here is the DNA: TGTGCTAGCAGCGTAACGGCTAGCCCGGGCAATGAGCAGTTCTTC.